The clone carrying this T cell receptor (beta chain) was observed a few times. Its antigen is undetermined. Germline lookup yields CDR1 KGHSY and CDR2 FQNENV. CDR3 length equals 15 residues. Trimming took off 0 bases at V and 0 bases at J, with 8 bases between the two ends. The record originates from a study of metastatic and nonmetastatic thyroid tumors. Study information: The authors compared repertoires across blood and tumor or nodule tissue from malignant and benign thyroid patients. Overall study findings and caveats: Within blood and tumor, benign nodules reportedly had significantly lower TCR beta diversity than malignant thyroid tumors did.

Patients had received no treatment of any kind before thyroid surgery. Original analysis: Clinicopathological groups differed in CDR3, with these differences serving to build a distant-metastasis classifier for papillary thyroid cancer. Through MiXCR, TCRdb re-clonotyped the PCR reads. TCRdb, rather than the study authors, made the V and J calls. The profile shows 15,000 to 17,000 clones, around 3.8% of them singletons. This sequence originates from a female donor with papillary thyroid cancer or a benign thyroid nodule (not recorded which). Some clones in this sample may be carry-over from other donors' samples. The V call is TRBV16, the J call TRBJ1-2; D ambiguous. The sample comprised tumor tissue. The CDR3 spells CASSQSHGTNYGYTF. DNA of the CDR3: TGTGCCAGCAGCCAATCCCATGGGACTAACTATGGCTACACCTTC.